The 16 T cell receptor beta chains reported below all come from one sample, sequenced in a study of T-cell memory formation after mild COVID-19. TCRdb analysed the 5' RACE reads with MiXCR anew, one entry per CDR3 protein. This repertoire shows 450,000 or so distinct CDR3 sequences, approximately 23% found once; its top ten account for around 12%. The sample consisted of PBMCs or a T cell subset sorted from them (not recorded which). The receptor source for this set is an adult woman who had mild COVID-19 (a few samples of this study predate the infection). Cell type and time point are not known.

The rearrangement links TRBV5-1 to TRBJ2-1, with 7 bases identical to TRBD1. With V trimmed by 5 bases and J by 1 base, 6 bases remained unmatched. From germline, CDR1 is SGHRS and CDR2 YFSETQ. This CDR3 is built from 15 residues. Written as DNA, the CDR3 is TGCGCCAGCAGTTTGACAGGGCGGTCCTACAATGAGCAGTTCTTC. Protein product: CASSLTGRSYNEQFF.

This clonotype was seen at least ten times. The rearrangement uses TRBV4-3 and TRBJ1-2; D is unclear. The CDR3 totals 14 residues. CDR1 and CDR2 (germline): LGHNA, YSLEER. Trimming removed 0 bases from V and 1 base from J, with 6 bases in between. The CDR3 DNA reads TGCGCCAGCAGCCAAGATCTTTTTAACTATGGCTACACCTTC. Translating gives CASSQDLFNYGYTF.

This clonotype has a count of ten or more. The chain has TRBV20-1 and TRBJ2-7, with 7 bases aligning to TRBD2. With 6 bases clipped from V and 6 bases from J, the junction kept 11 bases outside the gene matches. Germline V lookup: CDR1 DFQATT, CDR2 SNEGSKA (reference sequence). The CDR3 is 13 amino acids. The CDR3 reads CSANGLEWGEQYF. Here the CDR3 DNA reads TGCAGTGCAAACGGACTAGAATGGGGCGAGCAGTACTTC.

The rearrangement uses TRBV2 and TRBJ1-1; no clear D gene. CDR1 is SNHLY, CDR2 FYNNEI, per germline. CDR3 length: 16 residues. With 3 bases removed from V and 1 base from J, the gap between germline ends came to 15 bases. This CDR3 is CASSDLGLNGNTEAFF. The CDR3 DNA sequence: TGTGCCAGCAGTGATCTGGGGTTGAACGGGAACACTGAAGCTTTCTTT.

This clonotype was seen only a few times. The chain links TRBV7-8 to TRBJ1-5; 8 bases map to TRBD1. After removal of 3 bases from V and 2 bases from J, the junction contained 6 bases not matched to a gene. This CDR3 comprises 16 residues. The germline CDR1 and CDR2 sequences are SGHVS and FQNEAQ. CDR3 coding DNA: TGTGCCAGCAGCTTCAGGACAGGGATGGGCAATCAGCCCCAGCATTTT. It translates to CASSFRTGMGNQPQHF.

This clonotype was detected ten times or more. The chain is built from TRBV5-6 and TRBJ2-1; no clear D. The CDR3 spans 12 residues. The germline V and J ends were trimmed by 3 bases and 9 bases, with 10 bases remaining between them. Germline CDR1 and CDR2: SGHDT and YYEEEE. DNA of the CDR3: TGTGCCAGCAGCTGGGGAAGAGGTGAGCAGTTCTTC. Translated: CASSWGRGEQFF.

This clonotype was seen a handful of times. Mismatch with germline at one junction end may stem from a read error. The chain joins TRBV15 to TRBJ2-7; D possibly corresponds to TRBD1 (6 bases). CDR3 length: 11 amino acids. CDR1 and CDR2 (germline): LNHNV, YYDKDF (reference sequence). The CDR3 region is CATSSGGGWTF. In nucleotides, the CDR3 is TGTGCCACCAGCAGTGGGGGCGGATGGACCTTC.

J is TRBJ2-1 and V is TRBV29-1, with 14 bases lining up with TRBD2. Germline CDR1 and CDR2: SQVTM and ANQGSEA. This CDR3 has 17 residues. The V segment lost 0 bases and the J segment 7 bases; nucleotides outside the gene matches: 8. CDR3 nucleotide sequence: TGCAGCGTTGAAGATCCCCTGGGACTAGCGGGAGTAAATGAGCAGTTCTTC. This codes for CSVEDPLGLAGVNEQFF.

This clonotype was counted only a few times. The chain employs TRBV12-3 or TRBV12-4 and TRBJ2-6, with TRBD1 matching 7 bases. There are 18 residues in the CDR3. V shed 5 bases, J shed 0 bases, and the junction held 10 bases outside the gene matches. CDR3 in DNA: TGTGCCAGCAGTAGCTGGGACAGTTATTCCTCTGGGGCCAACGTCCTGACTTTC. Its protein is CASSSWDSYSSGANVLTF.

The CDR3 reads CSARDPLGKKNEQYF. The CDR3 DNA is TGCAGTGCTAGAGATCCGCTGGGAAAGAAAAACGAGCAGTACTTC. The chain recombines TRBV20-1 with TRBJ2-7; the D is unclear. This CDR3 spans 15 amino acids. Trimming removed 0 bases at V and 5 bases at J, with 17 bases between. CDR1 and CDR2 from the germline V gene are DFQATT and SNEGSKA (reference sequence).

The chain recombines TRBV2 with TRBJ2-1; 7 bases agree with TRBD1. J gave up 7 bases and V 3 bases, and 9 bases lay outside the gene matches. The CDR3 covers 15 residues. CDR1 and CDR2 (germline): SNHLY, FYNNEI. CDR3 loop: CASSEGQIDLNEQFF. The CDR3 nucleotides read TGTGCCAGCAGTGAGGGACAGATCGACCTGAATGAGCAGTTCTTC.

This clonotype has a handful of counts. The chain uses TRBV4-1 and TRBJ1-2; 8 bases match TRBD1. The CDR3 length is 13 residues. CDR1 and CDR2 (germline): MGHRA, YSYEKL. J lost 14 bases, V lost 3 bases, and 11 bases had no gene match. CDR3 coding DNA: TGCGCCAGCAGCCAGGACCCGGATTACAGGGGGACCTTC. Protein: CASSQDPDYRGTF.

In this sample, this clonotype turned up a few times. The V and J genes are TRBV7-9 and TRBJ1-2, with TRBD1 as a possible D gene (5 bases). V was shortened by 3 bases and J by 2 bases, with 13 bases between the two germline ends. Per the germline V gene, CDR1 is SEHNR and CDR2 is FQNEAQ (reference sequence). This CDR3 contains 15 residues. The CDR3 nucleotides are TGTGCCAGCAGCTTCGGGACCCCACCCAACTATGGCTACACCTTC. As protein: CASSFGTPPNYGYTF.

This clonotype appeared many times. This CDR3 fails to terminate in the conserved phenylalanine or tryptophan, so it likely reflects a read error. Because the CDR3's place on the DNA is in doubt, the DNA is left out and the CDR3 is given as listed by TCRdb. The rearrangement uses TRBV20-1 and TRBJ1-1; the table's D call, TRBD1, has no DNA check behind it. Inclusive of both ends, the CDR3 amounts to 11 amino acids. The germline V gene encodes CDR1 DFQATT and CDR2 SNEGSKA (reference sequence). This CDR3 reads CSASVGNRVTV.

The chain combines TRBV24-1 with TRBJ2-7, with 7 bases fitting TRBD1. The germline gives CDR1 KGHDR, CDR2 SFDVKD. The V and J ends lost 10 bases and 5 bases, in that order; junction bases with no gene match: 10. This CDR3 spans 13 amino acids. The CDR3 is CATQGQVVNEQYF. In nucleotides, the CDR3 is TGTGCCACACAAGGACAGGTGGTGAACGAGCAGTACTTC.

This clonotype came up a few times. J is TRBJ2-1 and V is TRBV29-1; 12 bases agree with TRBD2. The CDR3 consists of 15 residues. CDR1 and CDR2 from the germline V gene are SQVTM and ANQGSEA. The J segment lost 4 bases and the V segment lost 7 bases, leaving 8 bases of the junction unmatched. This CDR3 reads CSANVGLAGYNEQFF. DNA for the CDR3: TGCAGCGCCAACGTCGGACTAGCGGGGTACAATGAGCAGTTCTTC.